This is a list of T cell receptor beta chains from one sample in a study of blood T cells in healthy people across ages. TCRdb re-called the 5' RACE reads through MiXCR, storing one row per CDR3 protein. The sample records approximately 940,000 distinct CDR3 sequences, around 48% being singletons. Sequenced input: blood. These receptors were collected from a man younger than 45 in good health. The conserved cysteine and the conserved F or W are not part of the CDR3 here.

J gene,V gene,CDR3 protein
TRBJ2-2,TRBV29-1,SVDGSGGPNTGELF
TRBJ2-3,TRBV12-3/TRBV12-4,ASSSQFLYTDTQY
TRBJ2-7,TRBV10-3,AIGEGPPAHYEQY
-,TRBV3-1,ASSPGTTEQY
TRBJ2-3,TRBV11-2,ASSPRTSGGASSDTQY
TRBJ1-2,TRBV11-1,ASSLPGTDYGYT
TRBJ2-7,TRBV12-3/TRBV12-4,ASSLTALRYEQY
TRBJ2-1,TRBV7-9,ASSPSGMSNEQF
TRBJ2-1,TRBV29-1,SVVSYNEQF
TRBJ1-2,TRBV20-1,SASSRIDYGYT
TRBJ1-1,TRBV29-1,SALETEAF
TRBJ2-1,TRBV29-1,SVGGGQIYNEQF
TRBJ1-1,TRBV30,AWRPGQGGAEAF
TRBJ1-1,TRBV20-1,SARDPGSVRTEAF
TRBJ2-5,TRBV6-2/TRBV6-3,ASSQGTAGETQY
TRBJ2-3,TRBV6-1,ASTSGHSTDTQY
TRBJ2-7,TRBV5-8,ASSAGGERGSYEQY
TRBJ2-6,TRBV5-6,ASSLDGISGANVLT
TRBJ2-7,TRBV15,ATSSRTSGYEQY
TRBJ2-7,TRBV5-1,ASSLSGEYEQY
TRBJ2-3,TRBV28,ASSLPTSAPTQY
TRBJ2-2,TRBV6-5,ASSWNPSASGGAGELF
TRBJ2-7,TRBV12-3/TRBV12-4,ASSLGLGNSYEQY
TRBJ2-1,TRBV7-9,AETGGTYNEQF
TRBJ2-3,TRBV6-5,ASTPRGARTDTQY
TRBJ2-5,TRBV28,ASSPTGTGGGETQY
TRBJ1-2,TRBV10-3,AISAEQGAGGYT
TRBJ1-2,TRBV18,ASSPRRQGYGYT
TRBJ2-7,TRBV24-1,ATFWRDGSYEQY
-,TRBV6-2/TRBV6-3,ASSPLISGGETQY
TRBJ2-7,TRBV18,ANSPGLYNEQY
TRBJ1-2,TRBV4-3,ASSHTGTGVGGYT
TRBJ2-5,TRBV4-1,ASSLTSGETQY
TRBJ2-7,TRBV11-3,ASSSGFGAAYNEQY
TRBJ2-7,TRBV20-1,SARNRHLIYEQY
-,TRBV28,ASSPLPGQGLYEQY
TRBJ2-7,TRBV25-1,ASSVTGGATAYEQY
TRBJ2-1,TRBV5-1,ASSLGGLENEQF
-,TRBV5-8,ASSGIAGGEETQY
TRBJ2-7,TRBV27,ASRVTADSYEQY
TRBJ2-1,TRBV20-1,SARDHPGAKPGNEQF
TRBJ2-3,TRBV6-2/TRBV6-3,ASRPVATDTQY
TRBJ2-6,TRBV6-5,ASSSGSPGANVLT
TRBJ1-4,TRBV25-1,ASKDSAGADEKLF
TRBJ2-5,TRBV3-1,ASSQDSSGGTQY
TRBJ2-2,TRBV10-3,AIRVGQGATGELF
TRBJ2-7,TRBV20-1,NRLATSYEQY
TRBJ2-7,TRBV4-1,ASSQDLSGQGSYEQY
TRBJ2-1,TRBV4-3,ASSQDGRGLMNEQF
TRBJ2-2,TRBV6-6,ASSYSELAAPGELF
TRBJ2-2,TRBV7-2,ASSLRAVGELF
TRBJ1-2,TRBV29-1,SVDRQGAHGYT
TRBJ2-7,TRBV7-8,ASSTTRGPYEQY
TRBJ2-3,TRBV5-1,ASSYLAGSSTDTQY